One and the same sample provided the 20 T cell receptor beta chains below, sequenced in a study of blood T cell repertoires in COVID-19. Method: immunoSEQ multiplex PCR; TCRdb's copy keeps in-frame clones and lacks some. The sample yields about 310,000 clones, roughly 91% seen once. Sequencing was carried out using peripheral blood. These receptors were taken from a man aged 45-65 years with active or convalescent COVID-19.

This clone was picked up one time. CDR3 bases: TGTGCCAGCTCGCCGACAGGGGGTTCTGAAGCTTTCTTT. Encoded protein: CASSPTGGSEAFF. The J gene is TRBJ1-1, the V gene TRBV18, with 9 bases identical to TRBD1. Germline CDR1 reads KGHSH; CDR2 reads LQKENI. The CDR3 has 13 amino acids. V shed 6 bases, J shed 6 bases, and the junction held 5 bases outside the gene matches.

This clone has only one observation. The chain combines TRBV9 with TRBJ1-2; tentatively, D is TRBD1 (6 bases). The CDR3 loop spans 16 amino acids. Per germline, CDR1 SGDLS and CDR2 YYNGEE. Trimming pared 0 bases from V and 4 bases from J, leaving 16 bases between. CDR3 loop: CASSVGAGVQIYGYTF. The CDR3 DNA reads TGTGCCAGCAGCGTAGGGGCAGGGGTTCAGATCTATGGCTACACCTTC.

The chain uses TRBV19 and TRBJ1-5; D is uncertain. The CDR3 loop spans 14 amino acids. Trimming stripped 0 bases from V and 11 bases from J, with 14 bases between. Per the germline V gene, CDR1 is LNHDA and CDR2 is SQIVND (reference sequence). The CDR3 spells CASSIDFDRGAQHF. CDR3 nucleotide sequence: TGTGCCAGTAGTATAGATTTTGACCGCGGAGCCCAGCATTTT.

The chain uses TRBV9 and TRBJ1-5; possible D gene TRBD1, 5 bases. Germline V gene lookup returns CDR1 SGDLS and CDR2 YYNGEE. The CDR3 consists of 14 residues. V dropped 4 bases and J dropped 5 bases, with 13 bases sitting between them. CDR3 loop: CASSRDGGYQPQHF. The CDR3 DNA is TGTGCCAGCAGCCGGGACGGGGGATATCAGCCCCAGCATTTT.

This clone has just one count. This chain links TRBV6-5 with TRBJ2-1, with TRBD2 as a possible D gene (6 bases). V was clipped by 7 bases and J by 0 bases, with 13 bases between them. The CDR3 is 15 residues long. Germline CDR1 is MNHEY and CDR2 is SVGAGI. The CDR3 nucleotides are TGTGCCAGCACTTCGGGACTGAGCTCCTACAATGAGCAGTTCTTC. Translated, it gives CASTSGLSSYNEQFF.

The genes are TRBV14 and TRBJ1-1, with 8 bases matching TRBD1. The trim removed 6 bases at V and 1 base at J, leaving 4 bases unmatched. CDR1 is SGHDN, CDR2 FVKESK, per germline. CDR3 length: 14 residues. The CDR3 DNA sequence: TGTGCCAGCAGTCCCGGGACAGGGAACACTGAAGCTTTCTTT. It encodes CASSPGTGNTEAFF.

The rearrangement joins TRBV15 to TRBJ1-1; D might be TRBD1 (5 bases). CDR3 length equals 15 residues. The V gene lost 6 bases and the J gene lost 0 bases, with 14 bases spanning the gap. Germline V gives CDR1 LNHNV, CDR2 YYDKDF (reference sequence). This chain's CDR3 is CATSAGGGLNTEAFF. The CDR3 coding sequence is TGTGCCACCAGTGCCGGGGGTGGGTTGAACACTGAAGCTTTCTTT. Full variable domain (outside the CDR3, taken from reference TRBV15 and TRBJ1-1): DAMVIQNPRYQVTQFGKPVTLSCSQTLNHNVMYWYQQKSSQAPKLLFHYYDKDFNNEADTPDNFQSRRPNTSFCFLDIRSPGLGDTAMYLCATSAGGGLNTEAFFGQGTRLTVV.

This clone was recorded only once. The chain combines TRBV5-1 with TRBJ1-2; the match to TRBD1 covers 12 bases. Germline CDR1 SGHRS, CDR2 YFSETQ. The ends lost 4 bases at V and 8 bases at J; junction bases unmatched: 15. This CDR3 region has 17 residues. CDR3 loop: CASSMGPPGQGAQGYTF. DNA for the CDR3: TGCGCCAGCAGCATGGGGCCCCCGGGACAGGGGGCGCAGGGCTACACCTTC.

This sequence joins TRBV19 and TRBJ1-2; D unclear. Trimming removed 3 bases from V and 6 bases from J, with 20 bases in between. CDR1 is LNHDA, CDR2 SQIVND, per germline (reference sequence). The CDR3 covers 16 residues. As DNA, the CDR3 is TGTGCCAGTAGTATCCACCGGGTCTCCATAGCGAATGGCTACACCTTC. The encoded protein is CASSIHRVSIANGYTF.

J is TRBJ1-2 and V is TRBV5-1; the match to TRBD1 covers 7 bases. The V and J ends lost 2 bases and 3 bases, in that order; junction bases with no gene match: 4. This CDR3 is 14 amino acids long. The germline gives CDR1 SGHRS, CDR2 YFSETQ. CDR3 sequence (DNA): TGCGCCAGCAGCTTAACAGGGGACGACTATGGCTACACCTTC. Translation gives CASSLTGDDYGYTF.

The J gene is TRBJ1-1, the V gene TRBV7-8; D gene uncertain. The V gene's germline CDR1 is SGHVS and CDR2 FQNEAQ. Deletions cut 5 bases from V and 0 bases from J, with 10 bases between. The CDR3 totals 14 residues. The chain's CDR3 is CASSLTGLNTEAFF. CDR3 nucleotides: TGTGCCAGCAGCCTAACGGGGTTGAACACTGAAGCTTTCTTT.

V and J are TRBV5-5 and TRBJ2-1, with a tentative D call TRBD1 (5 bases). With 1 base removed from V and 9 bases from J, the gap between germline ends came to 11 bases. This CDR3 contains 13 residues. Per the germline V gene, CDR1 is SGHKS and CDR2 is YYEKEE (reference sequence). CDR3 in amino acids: CASSLRGSVEQFF. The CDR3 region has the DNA TGTGCCAGCAGCTTGAGGGGTTCGGTTGAGCAGTTCTTC.

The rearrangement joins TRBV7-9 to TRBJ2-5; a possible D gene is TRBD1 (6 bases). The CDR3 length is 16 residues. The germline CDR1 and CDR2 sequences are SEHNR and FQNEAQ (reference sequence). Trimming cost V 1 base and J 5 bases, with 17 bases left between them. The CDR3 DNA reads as TGTGCCAGCAGCTTAGTGGGGGCGGGCGAGGCGGAGACCCAGTACTTC. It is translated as CASSLVGAGEAETQYF.

The CDR3 DNA reads as TGTGCCAGCAGCCCGACAGGGGTACCTGAAAAACTGTTTTTT. It specifies CASSPTGVPEKLFF. This chain connects TRBV7-9 to TRBJ1-4, with 8 bases matching TRBD1. There are 14 residues in the CDR3. With V trimmed by 5 bases and J by 7 bases, 6 bases remained unmatched. Per the germline V gene, CDR1 is SEHNR and CDR2 is FQNEAQ (reference sequence).

The CDR3 DNA sequence: TGTGCCAGCAGCCGAGAACCACTGAACACTGAAGCTTTCTTT. It translates to CASSREPLNTEAFF. This chain joins TRBV5-8 and TRBJ1-1; the D is unclear. The CDR3 is made up of 14 amino acids. Trimming stripped 4 bases from V and 0 bases from J, with 10 bases between. Looked up from germline, CDR1 is SGHTS and CDR2 is YDEGEE.

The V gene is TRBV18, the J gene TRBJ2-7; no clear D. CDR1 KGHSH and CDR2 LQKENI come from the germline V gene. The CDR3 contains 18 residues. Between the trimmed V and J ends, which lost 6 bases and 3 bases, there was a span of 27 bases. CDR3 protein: CASSPVLPRTPNSYEQYF. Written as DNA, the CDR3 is TGTGCCAGCTCGCCAGTCCTCCCCCGCACACCTAACAGCTACGAGCAGTACTTC.

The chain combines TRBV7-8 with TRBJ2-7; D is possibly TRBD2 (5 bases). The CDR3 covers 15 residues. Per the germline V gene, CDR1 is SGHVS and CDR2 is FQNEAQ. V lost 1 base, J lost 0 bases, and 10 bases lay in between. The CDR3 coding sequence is TGTGCCAGCAGCTTAGTTGCCCGGGACTCCTACGAGCAGTACTTC. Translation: CASSLVARDSYEQYF.

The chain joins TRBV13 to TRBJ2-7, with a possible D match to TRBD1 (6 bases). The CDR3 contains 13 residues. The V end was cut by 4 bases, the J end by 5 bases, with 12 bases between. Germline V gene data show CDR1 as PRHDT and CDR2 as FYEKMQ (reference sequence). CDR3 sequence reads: CASSSPQGHEQYF. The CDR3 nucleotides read TGTGCCAGCAGCTCCCCACAGGGCCACGAGCAGTACTTC.

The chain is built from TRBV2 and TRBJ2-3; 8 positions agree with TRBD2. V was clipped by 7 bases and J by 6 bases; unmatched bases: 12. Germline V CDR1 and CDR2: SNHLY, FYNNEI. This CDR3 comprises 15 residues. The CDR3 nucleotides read TGTGCCAGCACCGGACTAGCCCCTACACCCGATACGCAGTATTTT. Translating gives CASTGLAPTPDTQYF.

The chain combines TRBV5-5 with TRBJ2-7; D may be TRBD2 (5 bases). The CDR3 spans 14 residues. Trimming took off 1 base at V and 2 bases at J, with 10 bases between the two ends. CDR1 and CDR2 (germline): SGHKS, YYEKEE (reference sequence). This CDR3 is CASSLSPGAYEQYF. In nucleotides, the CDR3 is TGTGCCAGCAGCTTGTCACCCGGGGCCTACGAGCAGTACTTC.